The rows below give T cell receptor beta chains drawn from one sample of a study of post-analysis software for immune sequencing data. TCRdb reanalysed the PCR reads using MiXCR and keeps one entry per CDR3 protein. The repertoire holds 150,000 or so distinct CDR3 sequences, roughly 40% seen once, with 28% in the top ten. The sequenced sample was blood, obtained after autologous hematopoietic stem cell transplantation. These receptor sequences come from a girl under 18 with multiple sclerosis. The CDR3 runs from the conserved cysteine through the conserved F or W. D genes are given only for firm matches. For some rows the clone size is stated as once, few or many, or as a class when expanded; others skip it.

V: TRBV3-1
size: -
D: -
J: TRBJ2-7
CDR3: CASSGRRGLADEQYF
DNA: TGTGCCAGCAGCGGACGGAGAGGCCTCGCCGACGAGCAGTACTTC

V: TRBV20-1
size: -
D: -
J: TRBJ1-2
CDR3: CSAEQGGGYTF
DNA: TGCAGTGCTGAACAGGGTGGTGGCTACACCTTC

V: TRBV11-3
size: -
D: TRBD1
J: TRBJ2-7
CDR3: CASSLRGQGSYEQYF
DNA: TGTGCCAGCAGCTTACGGGGACAGGGGTCCTACGAGCAGTACTTC

V: TRBV5-4
size: -
D: -
J: TRBJ2-3
CDR3: CASSLASTVTDTQYF
DNA: TGTGCCAGCAGCTTGGCCTCGACTGTCACAGATACGCAGTATTTT

V: TRBV7-6
size: -
D: TRBD1
J: TRBJ2-1
CDR3: CASSLGPGGRRNEQFF
DNA: TGTGCCAGCAGCTTAGGCCCAGGGGGTCGTAGAAATGAGCAGTTCTTC

V: TRBV11-2
size: -
D: TRBD2
J: TRBJ2-5
CDR3: CASSSTSGRARGTQYF
DNA: TGTGCCAGCAGCTCGACTAGCGGGAGGGCCCGTGGGACCCAGTACTTC

V: TRBV6-1
size: few
D: -
J: TRBJ2-7
CDR3: CASSEAHYGGTLYEQYF
DNA: TGTGCCAGCAGTGAAGCGCATTATGGTGGAACCCTTTACGAGCAGTACTTC

V: TRBV20-1
size: -
D: TRBD1
J: TRBJ1-5
CDR3: CSARVQGREPQHF
DNA: TGCAGTGCTAGAGTACAGGGGAGGGAGCCCCAGCATTTT

V: TRBV20-1
size: few
D: -
J: TRBJ2-6
CDR3: CSARDERGARSGANALTF
DNA: TGCAGTGCTAGAGATGAACGAGGTGCCCGCTCTGGGGCCAACGCCCTGACTTTC

V: TRBV6-6
size: -
D: -
J: TRBJ2-7
CDR3: CASSYSLTPNYEQYF
DNA: TGTGCCAGCAGTTACTCGCTTACACCTAACTACGAGCAGTACTTC

V: TRBV20-1
size: few
D: -
J: TRBJ1-6
CDR3: CSAVGAGAYNSPPHF
DNA: -